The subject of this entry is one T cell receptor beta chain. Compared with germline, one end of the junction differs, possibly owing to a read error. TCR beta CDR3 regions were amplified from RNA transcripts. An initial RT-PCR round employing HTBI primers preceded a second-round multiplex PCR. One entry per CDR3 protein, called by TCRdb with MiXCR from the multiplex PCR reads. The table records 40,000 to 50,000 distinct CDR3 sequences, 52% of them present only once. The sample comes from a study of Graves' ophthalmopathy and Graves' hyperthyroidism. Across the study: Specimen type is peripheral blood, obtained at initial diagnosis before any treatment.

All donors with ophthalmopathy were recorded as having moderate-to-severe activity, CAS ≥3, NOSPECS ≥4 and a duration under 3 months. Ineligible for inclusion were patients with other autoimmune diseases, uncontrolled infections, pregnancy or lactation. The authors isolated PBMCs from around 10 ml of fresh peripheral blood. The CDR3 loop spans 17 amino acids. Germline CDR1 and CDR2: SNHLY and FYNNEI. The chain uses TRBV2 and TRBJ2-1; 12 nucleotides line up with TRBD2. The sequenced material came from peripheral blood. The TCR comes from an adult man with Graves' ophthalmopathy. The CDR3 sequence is CTSSGLASGRASNEQFF. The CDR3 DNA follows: TGTACCAGCAGTGGCCTCGCTAGCGGGAGGGCCAGTAATGAGCAGTTCTTC.